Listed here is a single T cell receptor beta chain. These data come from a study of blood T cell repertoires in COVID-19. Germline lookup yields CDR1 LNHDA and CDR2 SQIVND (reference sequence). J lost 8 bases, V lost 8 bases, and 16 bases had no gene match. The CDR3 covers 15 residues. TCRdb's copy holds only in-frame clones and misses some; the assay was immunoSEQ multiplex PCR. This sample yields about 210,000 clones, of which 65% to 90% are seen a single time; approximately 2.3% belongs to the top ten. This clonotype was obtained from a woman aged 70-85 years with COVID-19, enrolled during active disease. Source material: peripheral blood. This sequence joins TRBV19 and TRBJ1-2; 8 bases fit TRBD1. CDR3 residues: CASSPRQGTVGGYTF. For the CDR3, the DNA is TGTGCCAGTTCCCCGAGACAGGGGACCGTGGGAGGCTACACCTTC.